Shown below are 18 T cell receptor beta chains from a single sample sequenced in a study of T cells after yellow fever vaccination. Using its own MiXCR run on the 5' RACE reads, TCRdb lists one record per CDR3 protein. Of approximately 110,000 distinct CDR3 sequences in the sample, more than 7.5% are singletons; the top ten hold about 25%. The sample consisted of CD8+ T cells sorted from PBMCs, taken 45 days after the yellow fever booster vaccination. Receptors originate from a man aged 30 to 45 who received the YFV17D yellow fever vaccine.

This clonotype was recorded at least ten times. For the CDR3, the DNA is TGTGCCAGCATCCGACAGGGGGACAATGAGCAGTTCTTC. Amino acids: CASIRQGDNEQFF. The gene calls are TRBV6-2 or TRBV6-3 and TRBJ2-1, with 9 bases aligning to TRBD1. The CDR3 loop spans 13 amino acids. CDR1 and CDR2 from the germline V gene are MNHEY and SVGEGT. J lost 5 bases, V lost 7 bases, and 3 bases had no gene match.

This clonotype turned up a few times. The chain carries TRBV28 and TRBJ2-5; 9 bases match TRBD1. CDR3 length: 18 residues. Losses at the gene ends were 4 bases for V and 4 bases for J; bases not matched to a gene: 16. The germline V gene encodes CDR1 MDHEN and CDR2 SYDVKM. The CDR3 region has the DNA TGTGCCAGCAGTTCTTGGCCAGGAGGGGACAGGGCCGGAGAGACCCAGTACTTC. Its translation is CASSSWPGGDRAGETQYF.

This clonotype has ten or more counts. The V call is TRBV5-1, the J call TRBJ2-1, with D possibly being TRBD2 (6 bases). The CDR3 totals 17 residues. V was clipped by 0 bases and J by 7 bases, with 20 bases between them. Germline values: CDR1 SGHRS, CDR2 YFSETQ. Here the CDR3 reads CASSLGGLEGLQNEQFF. CDR3 sequence (DNA): TGCGCCAGCAGCTTGGGGGGGTTGGAGGGACTCCAGAATGAGCAGTTCTTC.

CDR3 nucleotides: TGCGCCAGCAGCTTGGACAGGGTTTTCCCTGAAGCTTTCTTT. This translates into CASSLDRVFPEAFF. The chain has TRBV5-1 and TRBJ1-1; tentative D call: TRBD1 (6 bases). Trimming removed 0 bases from V and 6 bases from J, with 12 bases in between. The CDR3 consists of 14 residues. CDR1 and CDR2 from the germline V gene are SGHRS and YFSETQ.

In regard to this clonotype: A much larger clonotype is one base distant, so this may be a read error. The chain has TRBV29-1 and TRBJ2-1; D unclear. Trimming stripped 8 bases from V and 7 bases from J, with 12 bases between. This CDR3 region has 11 residues. Per the germline V gene, CDR1 is SQVTM and CDR2 is ANQGSEA. Here the CDR3 DNA reads TGCAGCCTTCTTTCCGGGAATGAGCAGTTCTTC. It yields the protein CSLLSGNEQFF.

This clonotype occurred many times. This CDR3 reads CASRELTGYEQYF. CDR3 bases: TGTGCCAGCAGGGAACTAACAGGGTACGAGCAGTACTTC. The rearrangement joins TRBV27 to TRBJ2-7; D perhaps matches TRBD1 (6 bases). The germline V gene encodes CDR1 MNHEY and CDR2 SMNVEV (reference sequence). Trimming removed 6 bases from V and 4 bases from J, with 13 bases in between. This CDR3 is 13 amino acids long.

This clonotype was recorded many times. The V call is TRBV24-1, the J call TRBJ2-7; 7 bases are shared with TRBD1. The length of the CDR3 is 15 residues. The trim removed 4 bases at V and 5 bases at J, leaving 10 bases unmatched. Germline V lookup: CDR1 KGHDR, CDR2 SFDVKD. The CDR3 DNA is TGTGCCACCAGTGAGTCTCTGACAGGGTCGGACGAGCAGTACTTC. Translating gives CATSESLTGSDEQYF.

This clonotype was detected only a few times. The chain employs TRBV10-3 and TRBJ2-1; 12 nucleotides line up with TRBD2. V lost 4 bases and J lost 9; bases outside the gene matches: 19. Germline-derived CDR1 and CDR2 are ENHRY and SYGVKD. This CDR3 is built from 19 residues. For the CDR3, the DNA is TGTGCCATCAGTGGATCCAATCTGGGGCTAGCGGGAGGGGACGGTGAGCAGTTCTTC. Encoded protein: CAISGSNLGLAGGDGEQFF.

This clonotype was observed many times. V and J are TRBV7-6 and TRBJ1-2; weak D call: TRBD1 (5 bases). This CDR3 is built from 13 residues. Germline CDR1 is SGHVS and CDR2 is FNYEAQ. V was cut by 5 bases and J by 6 bases, with 13 bases left in between. CDR3 bases: TGTGCCAGCAGCGATCTGGGCAGGGATGGCTACACCTTC. Its protein product is CASSDLGRDGYTF.

The table lists this clonotype with many counts. V gene TRBV28 combines with J gene TRBJ2-7; possibly TRBD2 for D (6 bases). Trimming stripped 2 bases from V and 3 bases from J, with 11 bases between. There are 14 residues in the CDR3. From germline, CDR1 is MDHEN and CDR2 SYDVKM. Written as DNA, the CDR3 is TGTGCCAGCAGTTTAACGGCTAGCGACTACGAGCAGTACTTC. This gives the protein CASSLTASDYEQYF.

This clonotype was found many times. The rearrangement links TRBV29-1 to TRBJ2-2, with a weak D call TRBD1 (5 bases). V lost 5 bases and J 1 base, leaving 8 bases between the germline ends. CDR1 and CDR2 (germline): SQVTM, ANQGSEA. The CDR3 length is 13 residues. The CDR3, as DNA: TGCAGCGTTCACGACAGGAACACCGGGGAGCTGTTTTTT. Translation: CSVHDRNTGELFF.

This clonotype was observed many times. This chain uses TRBV12-3 or TRBV12-4 with TRBJ2-5; 11 positions match TRBD2. V was pared by 3 bases and J by 5 bases, with 8 bases of the junction left unmatched. The CDR3 contains 16 residues. The CDR3 region has the DNA TGTGCCAGCAGTTTGGTCGAACTAGCGGGAGTGGAGACCCAGTACTTC. Residues: CASSLVELAGVETQYF.

This clonotype occurred many times. This chain connects TRBV16 to TRBJ1-5; a possible D gene is TRBD1 (6 bases). CDR3 length: 14 residues. Trimming removed 4 bases from V and 7 bases from J, with 14 bases in between. CDR1 is KGHSY, CDR2 FQNENV, per germline. Here the CDR3 DNA reads TGTGCCAGCAGCCCGACAGGAGGAGAGCAGCCCCAGCATTTT. This sequence encodes CASSPTGGEQPQHF.

About this clonotype itself: This may arise from a read error, as a much more abundant clone is one base away. The chain couples TRBV7-9 to TRBJ2-5; tentative D call: TRBD2 (5 bases). The CDR3 length is 13 residues. The V gene's germline CDR1 is SEHNR and CDR2 FQNEAQ (reference sequence). The germline V and J ends were trimmed by 5 bases and 3 bases, with 10 bases remaining between them. Here the CDR3 reads CASSPGVKETQYF. Here the CDR3 DNA reads TGTGCCAGCAGCCCCGGGGTTAAAGAGACCCAGTACTTC. The full variable domain, its missing parts supplied by reference TRBV7-9 and TRBJ2-5, is DTGVSQNPRHKITKRGQNVTFRCDPISEHNRLYWYRQTLGQGPEFLTYFQNEAQLEKSRLLSDRFSAERPKGSFSTLEIQRTEQGDSAMYLCASSPGVKETQYFGPGTRLLVL.

The chain joins TRBV9 to TRBJ2-1; 11 bases match TRBD2. CDR1 is SGDLS, CDR2 YYNGEE, per germline. The J segment lost 8 bases and the V segment lost 2 bases, leaving 3 bases of the junction unmatched. This CDR3 is built from 14 residues. This CDR3 reads CASSVGGLADEQFF. The CDR3 bases are TGTGCCAGCAGCGTGGGGGGACTAGCGGATGAGCAGTTCTTC.

Concerning this clonotype: This may come from a read error, since a much larger clone is one base off. The gene calls are TRBV20-1 and TRBJ2-7, with D perhaps matching TRBD2 (6 bases). V lost 2 bases to trimming and J lost 6 bases, with 17 bases between them. The CDR3 contains 14 residues. Germline V CDR1 and CDR2: DFQATT, SNEGSKA (reference sequence). CDR3 DNA: TGCAGTGCTAGACTAAGGGACTCCTGTGGCGAGCAGTACTTC. Residues: CSARLRDSCGEQYF.

This sequence joins TRBV13 and TRBJ2-5; D is ambiguous. Germline lookup yields CDR1 PRHDT and CDR2 FYEKMQ (reference sequence). This CDR3 has 15 residues. V was cut by 4 bases and J by 4 bases, with 16 bases left in between. Here the CDR3 reads CASSSARTVGETQYF. CDR3 in DNA: TGTGCCAGCAGCTCAGCCCGGACGGTAGGAGAGACCCAGTACTTC. The full variable domain, rest sourced from reference TRBV13 and TRBJ2-5, is AAGVIQSPRHLIKEKRETATLKCYPIPRHDTVYWYQQGPGQDPQFLISFYEKMQSDKGSIPDRFSAQQFSDYHSELNMSSLELGDSALYFCASSSARTVGETQYFGPGTRLLVL.

This clonotype was observed many times. The V and J genes are TRBV6-5 and TRBJ1-3; D gene uncertain. Germline CDR1 is MNHEY and CDR2 is SVGAGI. The CDR3 extends over 11 amino acids. V shed 8 bases and J shed 2 bases, with 4 bases lying between them. For the CDR3, the DNA is TGTGCCAGCGCAACTGGAAACACCATATATTTT. It codes for CASATGNTIYF.